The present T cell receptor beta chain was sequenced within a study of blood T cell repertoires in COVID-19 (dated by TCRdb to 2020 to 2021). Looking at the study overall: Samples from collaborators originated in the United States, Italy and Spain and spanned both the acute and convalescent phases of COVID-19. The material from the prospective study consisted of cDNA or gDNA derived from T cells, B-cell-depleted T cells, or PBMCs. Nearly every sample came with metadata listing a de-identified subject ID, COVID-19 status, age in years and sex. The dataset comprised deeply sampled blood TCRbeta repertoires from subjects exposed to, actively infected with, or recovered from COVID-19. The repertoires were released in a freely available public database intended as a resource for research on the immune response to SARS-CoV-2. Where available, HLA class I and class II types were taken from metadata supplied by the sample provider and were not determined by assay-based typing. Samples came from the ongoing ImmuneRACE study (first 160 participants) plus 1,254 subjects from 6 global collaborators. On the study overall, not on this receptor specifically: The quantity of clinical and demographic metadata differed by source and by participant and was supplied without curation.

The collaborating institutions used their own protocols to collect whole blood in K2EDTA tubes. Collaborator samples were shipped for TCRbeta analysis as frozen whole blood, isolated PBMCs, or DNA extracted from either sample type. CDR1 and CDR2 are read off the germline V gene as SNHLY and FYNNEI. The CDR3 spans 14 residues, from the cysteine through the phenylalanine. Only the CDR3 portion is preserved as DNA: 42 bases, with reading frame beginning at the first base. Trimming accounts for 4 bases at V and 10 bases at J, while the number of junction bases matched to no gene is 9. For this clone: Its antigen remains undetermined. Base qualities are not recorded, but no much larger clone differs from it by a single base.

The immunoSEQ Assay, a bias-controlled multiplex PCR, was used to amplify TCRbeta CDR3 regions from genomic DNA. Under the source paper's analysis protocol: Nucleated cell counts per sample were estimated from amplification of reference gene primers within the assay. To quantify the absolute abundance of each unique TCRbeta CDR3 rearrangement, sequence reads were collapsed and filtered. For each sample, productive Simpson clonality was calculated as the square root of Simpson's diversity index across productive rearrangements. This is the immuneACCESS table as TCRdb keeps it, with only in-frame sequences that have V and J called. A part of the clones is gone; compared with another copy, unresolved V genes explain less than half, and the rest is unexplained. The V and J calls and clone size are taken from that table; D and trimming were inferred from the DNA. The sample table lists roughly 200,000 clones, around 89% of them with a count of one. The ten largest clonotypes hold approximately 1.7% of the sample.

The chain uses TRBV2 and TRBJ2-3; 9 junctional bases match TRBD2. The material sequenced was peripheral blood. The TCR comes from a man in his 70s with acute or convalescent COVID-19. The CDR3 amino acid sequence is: CASSGQAGGRAQYF. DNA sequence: TGTGCCAGCAGTGGACAGGCGGGCGGGAGGGCGCAGTATTTT.